This T cell receptor beta chain emerged from a study of blood T cell repertoires in COVID-19. Study information: The origin of the acute and convalescent COVID-19 samples was the United States, Italy and Spain. The cDNA or gDNA used as material had been derived from T cells, B-cell-depleted T cells, or PBMCs.

The V end was cut by 10 bases, the J end by 2 bases, with 11 bases between. The CDR3 covers 12 residues. CDR1 and CDR2 from the germline V gene are ENHRY and SYGVKD. Those enrolled in Seattle joined during active infection and were followed longitudinally afterward. Authors' methods: For nucleated cells, counts were estimated from reference gene primer amplification. Clones were sequenced by immunoSEQ multiplex PCR, and TCRdb holds only the in-frame ones, with some missing. V, J and clone size are those of that table, while D and trimming were read from the DNA. The top ten hold roughly 14% of the sample, which has 250,000 to 350,000 clones, around 82% seen once.

The source of this sequence is a person aged 65-85 years with COVID-19, enrolled during active disease. The sample comprised peripheral blood. The J gene is TRBJ1-1, the V gene TRBV10-3; perhaps TRBD1 as D (6 bases). CDR3 amino acids: CASTDRNTEAFF. CDR3 in DNA: TGTGCCAGCACGGACAGAAACACTGAAGCTTTCTTT.